Given below is one TCR beta chain in context. Its cognate antigen is unknown. The PCR was carried out with 60 Vbeta primers and 13 Jbeta primers. Libraries were prepared by immunoSEQ multiplex PCR; TCRdb keeps only in-frame clonotypes and omits some of them. The table lists about 120,000 clones, approximately 80% of them singletons, with approximately 10% in the top ten. This sample was taken from a study of cytomegalovirus exposure and HLA in healthy donors. Regarding the study as a whole: Through in vitro validation, a few CMV-associated chains were shown to be specific for CMV antigens.

The V and J ends lost 6 bases and 0 bases, in that order; junction bases with no gene match: 4. This CDR3 is 15 amino acids long. CDR1 is LNHDA, CDR2 SQIVND, per germline (reference sequence). The sequencing sample was made of PBMCs. The clonotype was recovered from a man between 35 and 55 years old in good health and CMV-seropositive. The chain is built from TRBV19 and TRBJ2-2, with 7 bases matching TRBD2. The CDR3 bases are TGTGCCAGTAGCATCCGGGGGGCGAACACCGGGGAGCTGTTTTTT. Its protein is CASSIRGANTGELFF.